This entry concerns a single T cell receptor (beta chain). Germline CDR1 and CDR2: GTSNPN and SVGIG (reference sequence). This CDR3 is 11 amino acids long. V gave up 4 bases and J gave up 7 bases; unmatched junction bases: 3. The assay was immunoSEQ multiplex PCR, and TCRdb's table has in-frame clones only and misses some. The sample holds 110,000 to 150,000 clones, roughly 80% seen once. These data belong to a study of blood T cell repertoires in COVID-19. Overall study context: Material from acute and convalescent COVID-19 was sourced from the United States, Italy and Spain. The analysed material was cDNA or gDNA that came from T cells, B-cell-depleted T cells, or PBMCs.

The genes are TRBV30 and TRBJ1-2; 7 bases map to TRBD1. The source of this sequence is a man between 50 and 59 years old with active or convalescent COVID-19. Material for sequencing was peripheral blood. The CDR3 protein is CAWTYRGGYTF. Here the CDR3 DNA reads TGTGCCTGGACCTACAGGGGTGGCTACACCTTC. Looking up the rest from reference TRBV30 and TRBJ1-2 gives the full variable domain: SQTIHQWPATLVQPVGSPLSLECTVEGTSNPNLYWYRQAAGRGLQLLFYSVGIGQISSEVPQNLSASRPQDRQFILSSKKLLLSDSGFYLCAWTYRGGYTFGSGTRLTVV.